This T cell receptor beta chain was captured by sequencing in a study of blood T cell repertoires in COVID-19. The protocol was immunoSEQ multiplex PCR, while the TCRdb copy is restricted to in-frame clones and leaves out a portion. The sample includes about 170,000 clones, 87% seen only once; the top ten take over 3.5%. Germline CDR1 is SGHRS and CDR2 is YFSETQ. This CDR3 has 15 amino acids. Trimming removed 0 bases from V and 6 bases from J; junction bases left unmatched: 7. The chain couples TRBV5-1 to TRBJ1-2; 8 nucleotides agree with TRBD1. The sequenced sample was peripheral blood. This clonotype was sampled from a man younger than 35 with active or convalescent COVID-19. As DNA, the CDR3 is TGCGCCAGCAGCTTGGGGACAGGGCTGAGTGATGGCTACACCTTC. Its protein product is CASSLGTGLSDGYTF. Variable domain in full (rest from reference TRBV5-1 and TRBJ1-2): KAGVTQTPRYLIKTRGQQVTLSCSPISGHRSVSWYQQTPGQGLQFLFEYFSETQRNKGNFPGRFSGRQFSNSRSEMNVSTLELGDSALYLCASSLGTGLSDGYTFGSGTRLTVV.